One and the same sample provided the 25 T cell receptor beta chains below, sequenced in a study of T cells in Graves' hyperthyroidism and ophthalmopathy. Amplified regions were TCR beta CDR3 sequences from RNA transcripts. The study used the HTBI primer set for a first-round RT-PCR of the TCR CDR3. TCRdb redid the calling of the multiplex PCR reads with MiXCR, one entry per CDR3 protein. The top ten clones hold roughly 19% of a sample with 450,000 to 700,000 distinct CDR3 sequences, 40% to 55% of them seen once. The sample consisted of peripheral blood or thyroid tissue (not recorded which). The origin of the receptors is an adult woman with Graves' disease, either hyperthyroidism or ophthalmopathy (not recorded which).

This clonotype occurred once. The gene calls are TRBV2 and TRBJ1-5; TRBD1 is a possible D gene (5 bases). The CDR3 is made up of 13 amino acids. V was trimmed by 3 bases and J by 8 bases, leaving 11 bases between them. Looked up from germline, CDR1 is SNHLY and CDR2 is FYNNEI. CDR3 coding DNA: TGTGCCAGCAGTGATGGGGGTGGAAAGCCCCAGCATTTT. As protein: CASSDGGGKPQHF. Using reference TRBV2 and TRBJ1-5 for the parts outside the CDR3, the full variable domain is EPEVTQTPSHQVTQMGQEVILRCVPISNHLYFYWYRQILGQKVEFLVSFYNNEISEKSEIFDDQFSVERPDGSNFTLKIRSTKLEDSAMYFCASSDGGGKPQHFGDGTRLSIL.

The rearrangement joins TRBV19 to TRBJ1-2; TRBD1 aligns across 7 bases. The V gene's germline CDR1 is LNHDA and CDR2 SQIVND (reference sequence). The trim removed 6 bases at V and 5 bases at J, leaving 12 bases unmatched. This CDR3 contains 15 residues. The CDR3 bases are TGTGCCAGTAGCCCCGTCTTACAGGGGTTTTATGGCTACACCTTC. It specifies CASSPVLQGFYGYTF.

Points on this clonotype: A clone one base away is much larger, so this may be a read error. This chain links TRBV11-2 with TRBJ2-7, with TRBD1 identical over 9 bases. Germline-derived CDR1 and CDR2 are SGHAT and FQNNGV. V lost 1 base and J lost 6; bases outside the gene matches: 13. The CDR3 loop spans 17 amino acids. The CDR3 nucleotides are TGTGCCAGCAGCTTAGGACAGGGGGACTGGAGGCTTGGCGAGCAGTACTTC. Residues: CASSLGQGDWRLGEQYF. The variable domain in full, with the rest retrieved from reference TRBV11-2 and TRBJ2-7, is EAGVAQSPRYKIIEKRQSVAFWCNPISGHATLYWYQQILGQGPKLLIQFQNNGVVDDSQLPKDRFSAERLKGVDSTLKIQPAKLEDSAVYLCASSLGQGDWRLGEQYFGPGTRLTVT.

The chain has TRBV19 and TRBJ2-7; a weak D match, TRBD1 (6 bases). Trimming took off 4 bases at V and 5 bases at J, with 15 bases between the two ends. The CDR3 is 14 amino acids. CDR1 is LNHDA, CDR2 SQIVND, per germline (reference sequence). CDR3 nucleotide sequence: TGTGCCAGTAGTAGAATCGGGACAAGGAACGAGCAGTACTTC. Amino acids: CASSRIGTRNEQYF.

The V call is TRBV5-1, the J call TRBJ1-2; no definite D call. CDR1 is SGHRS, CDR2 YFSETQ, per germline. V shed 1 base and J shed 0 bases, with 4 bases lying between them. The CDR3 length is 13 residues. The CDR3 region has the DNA TGCGCCAGCAGCTTGTACCCTAACTATGGCTACACCTTC. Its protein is CASSLYPNYGYTF.

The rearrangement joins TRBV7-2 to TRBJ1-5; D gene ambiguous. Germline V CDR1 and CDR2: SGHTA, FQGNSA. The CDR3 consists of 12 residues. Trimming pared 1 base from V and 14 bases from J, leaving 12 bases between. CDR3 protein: CASSLGRAYEHF. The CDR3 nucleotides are TGTGCCAGCAGCTTAGGTCGAGCCTACGAGCATTTT.

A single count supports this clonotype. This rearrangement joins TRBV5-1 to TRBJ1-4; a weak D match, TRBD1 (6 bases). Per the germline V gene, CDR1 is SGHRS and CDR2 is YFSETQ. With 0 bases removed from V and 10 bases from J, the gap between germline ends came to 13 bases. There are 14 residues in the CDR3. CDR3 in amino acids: CASSLVGGLGKLFF. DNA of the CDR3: TGCGCCAGCAGCTTGGTTGGGGGGCTTGGAAAACTGTTTTTT.

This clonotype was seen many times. CDR3 coding DNA: TGTGCCAGCAGTAACCACAGGGGTAATCAGCCCCAGCATTTT. This gives the protein CASSNHRGNQPQHF. The V call is TRBV27, the J call TRBJ1-5; 7 bases line up with TRBD1. Germline-derived CDR1 and CDR2 are MNHEY and SMNVEV (reference sequence). CDR3 length: 14 residues. V trimming: 5 bases; J trimming: 4 bases; junction bases outside the gene matches: 5.

The CDR3 spells CASSARAPWKDTEAFF. The DNA for the CDR3 is TGTGCCAGCAGTGCTAGAGCCCCGTGGAAGGACACTGAAGCTTTCTTT. The V call is TRBV7-2, the J call TRBJ1-1; D is ambiguous. The CDR3 covers 16 residues. V lost 6 bases to trimming and J lost 3 bases, with 20 bases between them. The germline V gene has CDR1 SGHTA and CDR2 FQGNSA. Supplemented by reference TRBV7-2 and TRBJ1-1, the full variable domain reads GAGVSQSPSNKVTEKGKDVELRCDPISGHTALYWYRQSLGQGLEFLIYFQGNSAPDKSGLPSDRFSAERTGGSVSTLTIQRTQQEDSAVYLCASSARAPWKDTEAFFGQGTRLTVV.

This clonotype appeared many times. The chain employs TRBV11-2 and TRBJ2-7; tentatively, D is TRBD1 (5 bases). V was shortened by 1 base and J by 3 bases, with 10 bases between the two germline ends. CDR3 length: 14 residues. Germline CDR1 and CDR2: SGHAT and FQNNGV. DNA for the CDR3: TGTGCCAGCAGCTTAGCCACGACAGACTACGAGCAGTACTTC. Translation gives CASSLATTDYEQYF.

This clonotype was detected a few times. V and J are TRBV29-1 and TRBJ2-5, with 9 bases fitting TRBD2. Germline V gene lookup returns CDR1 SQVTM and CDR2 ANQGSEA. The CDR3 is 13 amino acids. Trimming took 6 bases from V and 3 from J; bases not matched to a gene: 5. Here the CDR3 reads CSVRAGGKETQYF. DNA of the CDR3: TGCAGCGTCCGAGCGGGGGGAAAAGAGACCCAGTACTTC.

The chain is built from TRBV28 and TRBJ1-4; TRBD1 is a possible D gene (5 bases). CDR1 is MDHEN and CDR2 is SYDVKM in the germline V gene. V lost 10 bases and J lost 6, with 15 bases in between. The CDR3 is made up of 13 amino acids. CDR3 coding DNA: TGTGCCACCTCGGGCAGGGAGTATGAAAAACTGTTTTTT. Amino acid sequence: CATSGREYEKLFF.

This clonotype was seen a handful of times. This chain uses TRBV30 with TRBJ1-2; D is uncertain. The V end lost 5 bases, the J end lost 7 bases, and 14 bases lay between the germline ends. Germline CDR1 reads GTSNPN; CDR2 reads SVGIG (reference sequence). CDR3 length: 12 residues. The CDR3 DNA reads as TGTGCCTGGGAAGTCGTGGGATTTGGCTACACCTTC. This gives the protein CAWEVVGFGYTF.

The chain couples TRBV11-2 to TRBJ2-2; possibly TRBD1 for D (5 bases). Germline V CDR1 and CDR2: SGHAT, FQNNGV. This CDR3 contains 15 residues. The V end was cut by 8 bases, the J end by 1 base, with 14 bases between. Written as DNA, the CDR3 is TGTGCCAGCTTTACCCCCAGGGTGAACACCGGGGAGCTGTTTTTT. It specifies CASFTPRVNTGELFF.

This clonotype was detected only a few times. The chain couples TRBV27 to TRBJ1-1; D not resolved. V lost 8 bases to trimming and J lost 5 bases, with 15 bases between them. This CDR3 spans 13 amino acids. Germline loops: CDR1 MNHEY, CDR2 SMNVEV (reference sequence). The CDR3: CASSASLGTEAFF. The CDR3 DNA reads TGTGCCAGCTCAGCAAGTTTGGGGACTGAAGCTTTCTTT.

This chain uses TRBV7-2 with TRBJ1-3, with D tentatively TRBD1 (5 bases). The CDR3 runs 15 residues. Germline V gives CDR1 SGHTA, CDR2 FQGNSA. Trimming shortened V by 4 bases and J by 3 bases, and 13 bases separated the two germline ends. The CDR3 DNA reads TGTGCCAGCAGCTCGCCAGGGATCCTTGGAAACACCATATATTTT. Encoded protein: CASSSPGILGNTIYF. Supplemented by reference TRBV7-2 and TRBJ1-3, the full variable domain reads GAGVSQSPSNKVTEKGKDVELRCDPISGHTALYWYRQSLGQGLEFLIYFQGNSAPDKSGLPSDRFSAERTGGSVSTLTIQRTQQEDSAVYLCASSSPGILGNTIYFGEGSWLTVV.

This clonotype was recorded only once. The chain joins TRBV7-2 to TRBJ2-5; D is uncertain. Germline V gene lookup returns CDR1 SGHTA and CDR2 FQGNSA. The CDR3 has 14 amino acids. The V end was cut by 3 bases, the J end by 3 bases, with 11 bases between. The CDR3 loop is CASSLSISEETQYF. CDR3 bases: TGTGCCAGCAGCTTGTCGATATCGGAAGAGACCCAGTACTTC.

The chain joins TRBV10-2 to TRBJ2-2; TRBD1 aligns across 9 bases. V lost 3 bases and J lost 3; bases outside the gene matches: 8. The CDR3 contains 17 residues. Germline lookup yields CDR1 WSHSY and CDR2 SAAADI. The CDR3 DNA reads TGCGCCAGCAGTGAACACGACAGGGGGACAGACACCGGGGAGCTGTTTTTT. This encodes CASSEHDRGTDTGELFF.

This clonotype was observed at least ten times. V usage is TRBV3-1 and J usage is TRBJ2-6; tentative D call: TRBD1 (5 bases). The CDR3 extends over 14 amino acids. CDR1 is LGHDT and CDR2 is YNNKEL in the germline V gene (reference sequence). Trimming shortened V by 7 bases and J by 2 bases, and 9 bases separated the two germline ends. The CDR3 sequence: CASKGAPGANVLTF. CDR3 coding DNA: TGTGCCAGCAAAGGGGCGCCTGGGGCCAACGTCCTGACTTTC.

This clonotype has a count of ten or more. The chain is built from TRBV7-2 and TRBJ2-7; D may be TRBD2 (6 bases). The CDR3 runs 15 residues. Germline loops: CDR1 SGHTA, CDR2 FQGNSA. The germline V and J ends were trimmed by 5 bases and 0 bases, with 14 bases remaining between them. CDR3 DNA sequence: TGTGCCAGCAGCGTCTCGCGGGGCGGCTCCTACGAGCAGTACTTC. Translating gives CASSVSRGGSYEQYF.

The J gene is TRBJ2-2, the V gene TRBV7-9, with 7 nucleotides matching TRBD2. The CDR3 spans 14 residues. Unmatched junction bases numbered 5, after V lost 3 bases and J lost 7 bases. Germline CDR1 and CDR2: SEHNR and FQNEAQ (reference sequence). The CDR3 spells CASSLTSRGGELFF. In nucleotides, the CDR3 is TGTGCCAGCAGCTTGACTAGCAGAGGCGGGGAGCTGTTTTTT.

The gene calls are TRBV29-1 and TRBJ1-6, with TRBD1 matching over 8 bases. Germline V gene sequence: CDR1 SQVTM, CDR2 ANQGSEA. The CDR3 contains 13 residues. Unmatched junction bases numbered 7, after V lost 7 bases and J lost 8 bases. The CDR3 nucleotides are TGCAGCGATCGGACAGGGTCAGATTCACCCCTCCACTTT. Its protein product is CSDRTGSDSPLHF. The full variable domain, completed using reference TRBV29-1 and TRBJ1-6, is SAVISQKPSRDICQRGTSLTIQCQVDSQVTMMFWYRQQPGQSLTLIATANQGSEATYESGFVIDKFPISRPNLTFSTLTVSNMSPEDSSIYLCSDRTGSDSPLHFGNGTRLTVT.

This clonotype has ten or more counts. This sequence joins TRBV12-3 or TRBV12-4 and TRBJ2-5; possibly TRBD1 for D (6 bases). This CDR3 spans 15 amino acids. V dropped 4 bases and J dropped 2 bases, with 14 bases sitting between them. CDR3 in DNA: TGTGCCAGCAGTTCCTGGACAGCTAGACAAGAGACCCAGTACTTC. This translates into CASSSWTARQETQYF.

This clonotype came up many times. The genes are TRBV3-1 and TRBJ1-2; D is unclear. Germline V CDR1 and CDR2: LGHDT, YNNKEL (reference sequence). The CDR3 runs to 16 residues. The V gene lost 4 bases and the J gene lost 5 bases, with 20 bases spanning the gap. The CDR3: CASSPSPVGHWYGYTF. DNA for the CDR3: TGTGCCAGCAGCCCTTCCCCCGTTGGGCATTGGTATGGCTACACCTTC.

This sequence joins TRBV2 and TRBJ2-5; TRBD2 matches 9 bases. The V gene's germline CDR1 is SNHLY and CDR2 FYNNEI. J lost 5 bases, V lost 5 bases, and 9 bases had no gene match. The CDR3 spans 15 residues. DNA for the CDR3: TGTGCCAGCAGTCCTCAGACTAGCGGCGGGGAGACCCAGTACTTC. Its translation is CASSPQTSGGETQYF.